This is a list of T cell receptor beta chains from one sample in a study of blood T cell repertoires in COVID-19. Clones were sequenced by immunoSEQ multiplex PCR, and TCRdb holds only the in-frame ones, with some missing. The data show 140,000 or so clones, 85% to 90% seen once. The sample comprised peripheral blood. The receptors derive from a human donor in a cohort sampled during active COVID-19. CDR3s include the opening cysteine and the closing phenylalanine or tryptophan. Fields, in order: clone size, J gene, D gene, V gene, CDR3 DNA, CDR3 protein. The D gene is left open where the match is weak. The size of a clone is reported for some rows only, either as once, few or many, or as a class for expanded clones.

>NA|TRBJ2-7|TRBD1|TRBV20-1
TGCAGTGCTAGTACATACCAGGGGGCTAGGGAGCAGTACTTC
CSASTYQGAREQYF
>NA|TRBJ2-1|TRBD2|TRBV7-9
TGTGCCAGCAGCTTAGGCCGTAGCGGGAAGGGGAATGAGCAGTTCTTC
CASSLGRSGKGNEQFF
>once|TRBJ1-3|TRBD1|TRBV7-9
TGTGCCAGCAGCTCGACAGGGTCTGGAAACACCATATATTTT
CASSSTGSGNTIYF
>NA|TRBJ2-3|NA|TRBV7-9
TGTGCCAGCAGCTTAGTGGCCTCCAGCACAGATACGCAGTATTTT
CASSLVASSTDTQYF
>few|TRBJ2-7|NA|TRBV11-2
TGTGCCAGCAGCTTAGGTACAGGGCCCTACGAGCAGTACTTC
CASSLGTGPYEQYF
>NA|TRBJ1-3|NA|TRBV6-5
TGTGCCAGCAACCCCAGGGGCACTGGAAACACCATATATTTT
CASNPRGTGNTIYF
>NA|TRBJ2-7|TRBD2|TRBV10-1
TGCGCCAGCAGTGAGTCGTTCGGGACTAGCGCCTACGAGCAGTACTTC
CASSESFGTSAYEQYF
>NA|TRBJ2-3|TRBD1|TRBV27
TGTGCCACCGGGGACAGGGGACCCACAGATACGCAGTATTTT
CATGDRGPTDTQYF
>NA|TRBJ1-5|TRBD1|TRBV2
TGTGCCAGCAGGACGGGACAGTACAATCAGCCCCAGCATTTT
CASRTGQYNQPQHF
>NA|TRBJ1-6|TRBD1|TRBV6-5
TGTGCCAGCATTAACAGGGGTATTAATTCACCCCTCCACTTT
CASINRGINSPLHF
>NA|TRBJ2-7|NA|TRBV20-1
TGCAGTGCGACCCAGGGCTACGAGCAGTACTTC
CSATQGYEQYF
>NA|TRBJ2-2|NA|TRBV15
TGTGCCACCAGCACTTACAGTGACACCGGGGAGCTGTTTTTT
CATSTYSDTGELFF
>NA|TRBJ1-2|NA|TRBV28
TGTGCCAGCAGTTTTTCAGCTAACTATGGCTACACCTTC
CASSFSANYGYTF
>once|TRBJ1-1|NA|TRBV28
TGTGCCAGCAGTTTTTTGACGGGGGTGAGCACTGAAGCTTTCTTT
CASSFLTGVSTEAFF
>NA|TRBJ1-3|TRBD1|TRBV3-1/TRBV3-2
TGTGCCAGCAGCCACCGACAGGGTAGAAACACCATATATTTT
CASSHRQGRNTIYF
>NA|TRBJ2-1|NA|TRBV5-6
TGTGCCAGCAAGGAACAGTATTACAATGAGCAGTTCTTC
CASKEQYYNEQFF
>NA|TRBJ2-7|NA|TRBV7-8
TGTGCCAGCAGCCCCCCCGTCGCCTACGAGCAGTACTTC
CASSPPVAYEQYF